One sample yielded the 11 T cell receptor beta chains listed below, sequenced in a study of CD8 T cells in ankylosing spondylitis. TCRdb itself ran the 5' RACE reads through MiXCR, one entry per CDR3 protein. The sample includes some 140,000 distinct CDR3 sequences, about 6.7% of them seen just once. Sequenced input: blood, either unsorted or a sorted T cell fraction (not recorded which). These receptors all come from a female donor with ankylosing spondylitis or in good health (not recorded which).

This clonotype was detected a few times. This sequence joins TRBV7-2 and TRBJ2-7, with D perhaps TRBD1 (6 bases). Between the trimmed V and J ends, which lost 3 bases and 6 bases, there was a span of 12 bases. The CDR3 consists of 13 residues. Per germline, CDR1 SGHTA and CDR2 FQGNSA. The CDR3 protein is CASSLDSFGEQYF. In DNA form, the CDR3 reads TGTGCCAGCAGCTTGGACAGCTTTGGCGAGCAGTACTTC.

This clonotype occurred many times. The chain links TRBV19 to TRBJ2-2; the D is unclear. There are 13 residues in the CDR3. The V gene's germline CDR1 is LNHDA and CDR2 SQIVND (reference sequence). V lost 4 bases and J lost 3, with 6 bases in between. CDR3 residues: CASSTKYTGELFF. The CDR3 region has the DNA TGTGCCAGTAGTACAAAATACACCGGGGAGCTGTTTTTT.

This clonotype came up many times. The rearrangement uses TRBV20-1 and TRBJ2-7; tentative D call: TRBD1 (6 bases). The ends were cut back, 0 bases at V and 4 bases at J, with 10 bases in the middle. Germline V gene sequence: CDR1 DFQATT, CDR2 SNEGSKA (reference sequence). The CDR3 is made up of 13 amino acids. The CDR3 DNA is TGCAGTGCTAGAGAGGGGGCAGATTACGAGCAGTACTTC. It yields the protein CSAREGADYEQYF.

This clonotype was seen only once. A read error is possible here, since a much larger clone lies one base away. The chain is built from TRBV29-1 and TRBJ1-3; D may be TRBD1 (5 bases). The ends were cut back, 7 bases at V and 3 bases at J, with 13 bases in the middle. CDR1 and CDR2 from the germline V gene are SQVTM and ANQGSEA. CDR3 length: 13 residues. The CDR3 here is CSGRTRVGNTIYF. CDR3 in DNA: TGCAGCGGCCGGACAAGGGTTGGAAACACCATATATTTT.

This clonotype was counted at least ten times. This sequence joins TRBV5-1 and TRBJ2-2; 7 bases fit TRBD1. This CDR3 is 15 amino acids long. Germline V lookup: CDR1 SGHRS, CDR2 YFSETQ. The trim removed 0 bases at V and 4 bases at J, leaving 3 bases unmatched. The CDR3 DNA follows: TGCGCCAGCAGCTTGGGGACAGGTTTCACCGGGGAGCTGTTTTTT. This translates into CASSLGTGFTGELFF.

This clonotype was observed many times. The gene calls are TRBV4-1 and TRBJ1-1, with 9 bases identical to TRBD1. The CDR3 runs to 15 residues. Trimming removed 4 bases from V and 5 bases from J; junction bases left unmatched: 8. Germline V lookup: CDR1 MGHRA, CDR2 YSYEKL. This CDR3 is CASSPRQGVRTEAFF. The CDR3, as DNA: TGCGCCAGCAGCCCCCGACAGGGGGTTCGAACTGAAGCTTTCTTT.

This clonotype occurred many times. The genes are TRBV20-1 and TRBJ1-5, with TRBD1 matching 7 bases. Per the germline V gene, CDR1 is DFQATT and CDR2 is SNEGSKA (reference sequence). The ends lost 1 base at V and 1 base at J; junction bases unmatched: 4. The CDR3 spans 15 residues. CDR3 nucleotide sequence: TGCAGTGCTAGAGCATTACAGGGGAGCAATCAGCCCCAGCATTTT. Its protein is CSARALQGSNQPQHF.

Notes on this clonotype: At one end, the junction sequence differs from germline, possibly due to a read error. The gene calls are TRBV5-6 and TRBJ2-6; D perhaps matches TRBD1 (5 bases). Looked up from germline, CDR1 is SGHDT and CDR2 is YYEEEE. The CDR3 consists of 18 residues. The CDR3 loop reads CAISSGPTEYNWTPVLTF. In DNA, the CDR3 is TGTGCCATCAGCTCCGGGCCGACAGAGTATAACTGGACGCCCGTCCTGACTTTC.

This clonotype was counted ten times or more. The CDR3 DNA reads as TGTGCCAGCAGCTTAGAACAGGACTACGAGCAGTACTTC. It yields the protein CASSLEQDYEQYF. The rearrangement joins TRBV7-8 to TRBJ2-7; maybe TRBD1 (5 bases). Germline V CDR1 and CDR2: SGHVS, FQNEAQ. V was cut by 1 base and J by 3 bases, with 7 bases left in between. This CDR3 is built from 13 residues.

This clonotype was seen a single time. J is TRBJ2-2 and V is TRBV20-1; 13 positions match TRBD2. V lost 0 bases to trimming and J lost 5 bases; unmatched junction nucleotides: 9. Germline-derived CDR1 and CDR2 are DFQATT and SNEGSKA (reference sequence). This CDR3 comprises 18 residues. The CDR3 nucleotides are TGCAGTGCTAGAGATGGACTAGCGGGGGTCGACCCTACCGGGGAGCTGTTTTTT. This gives the protein CSARDGLAGVDPTGELFF.

The table lists this clonotype with many counts. J is TRBJ2-5 and V is TRBV5-5; D might be TRBD2 (5 bases). Germline lookup yields CDR1 SGHKS and CDR2 YYEKEE (reference sequence). V was shortened by 3 bases and J by 4 bases, with 10 bases between the two germline ends. This CDR3 contains 13 residues. This chain's CDR3 is CASSSQAGETQYF. CDR3 nucleotides: TGTGCCAGCAGCTCCCAGGCGGGAGAGACCCAGTACTTC. The full variable domain, rest sourced from reference TRBV5-5 and TRBJ2-5, is DAGVTQSPTHLIKTRGQQVTLRCSPISGHKSVSWYQQVLGQGPQFIFQYYEKEERGRGNFPDRFSARQFPNYSSELNVNALLLGDSALYLCASSSQAGETQYFGPGTRLLVL.